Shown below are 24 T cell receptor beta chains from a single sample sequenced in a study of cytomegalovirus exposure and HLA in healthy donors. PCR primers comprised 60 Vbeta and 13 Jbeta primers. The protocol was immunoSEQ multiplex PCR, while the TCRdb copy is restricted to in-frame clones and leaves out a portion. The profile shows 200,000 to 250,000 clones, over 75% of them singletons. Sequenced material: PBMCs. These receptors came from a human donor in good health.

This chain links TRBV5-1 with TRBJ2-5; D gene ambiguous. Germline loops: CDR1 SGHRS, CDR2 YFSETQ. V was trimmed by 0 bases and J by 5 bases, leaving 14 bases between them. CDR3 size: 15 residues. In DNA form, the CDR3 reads TGCGCCAGCAGCTTGGCATCCGAAGAGTATGAGACCCAGTACTTC. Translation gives CASSLASEEYETQYF.

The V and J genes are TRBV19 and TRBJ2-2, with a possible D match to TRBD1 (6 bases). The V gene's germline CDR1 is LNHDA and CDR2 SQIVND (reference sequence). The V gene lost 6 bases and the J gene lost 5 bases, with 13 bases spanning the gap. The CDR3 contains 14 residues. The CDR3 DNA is TGTGCCAGTAGGGAGCACAGGGAAACCGGGGAGCTGTTTTTT. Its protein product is CASREHRETGELFF.

CDR3 region: CASREGNQPQHF. The CDR3 region has the DNA TGTGCCAGTAGGGAGGGCAATCAGCCCCAGCATTTT. The chain has TRBV19 and TRBJ1-5; D remains ambiguous. The V and J ends lost 6 bases and 2 bases respectively, with 5 bases between them. This CDR3 is built from 12 residues. The V gene's germline CDR1 is LNHDA and CDR2 SQIVND (reference sequence).

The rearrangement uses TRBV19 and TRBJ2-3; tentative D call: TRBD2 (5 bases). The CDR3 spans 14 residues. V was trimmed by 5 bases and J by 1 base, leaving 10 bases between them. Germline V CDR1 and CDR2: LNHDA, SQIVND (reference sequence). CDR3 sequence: CASSLLVGTDTQYF. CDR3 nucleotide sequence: TGTGCCAGTAGTTTACTAGTGGGCACAGATACGCAGTATTTT. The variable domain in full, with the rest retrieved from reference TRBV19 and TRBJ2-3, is DGGITQSPKYLFRKEGQNVTLSCEQNLNHDAMYWYRQDPGQGLRLIYYSQIVNDFQKGDIAEGYSVSREKKESFPLTVTSAQKNPTAFYLCASSLLVGTDTQYFGPGTRLTVL.

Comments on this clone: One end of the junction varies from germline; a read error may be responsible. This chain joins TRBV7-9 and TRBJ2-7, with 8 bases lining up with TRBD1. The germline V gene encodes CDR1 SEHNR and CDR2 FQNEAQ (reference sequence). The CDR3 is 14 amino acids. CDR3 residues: CSSSLGQGSYEQYF. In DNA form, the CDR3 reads TGTTCCAGCAGCCTAGGACAGGGTTCCTACGAGCAGTACTTC.

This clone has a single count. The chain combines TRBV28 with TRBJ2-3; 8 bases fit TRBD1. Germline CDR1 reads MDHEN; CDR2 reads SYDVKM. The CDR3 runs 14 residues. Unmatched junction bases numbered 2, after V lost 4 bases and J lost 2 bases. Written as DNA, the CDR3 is TGTGCCAGCAGTTCAGGGGGCTTCACAGATACGCAGTATTTT. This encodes CASSSGGFTDTQYF. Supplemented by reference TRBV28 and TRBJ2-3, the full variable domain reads DVKVTQSSRYLVKRTGEKVFLECVQDMDHENMFWYRQDPGLGLRLIYFSYDVKMKEKGDIPEGYSVSREKKERFSLILESASTNQTSMYLCASSSGGFTDTQYFGPGTRLTVL.

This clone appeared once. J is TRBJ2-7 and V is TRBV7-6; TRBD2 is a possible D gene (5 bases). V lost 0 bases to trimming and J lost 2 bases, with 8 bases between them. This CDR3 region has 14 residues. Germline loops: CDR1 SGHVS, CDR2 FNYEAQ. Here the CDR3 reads CASSLARGTYEQYF. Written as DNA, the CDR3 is TGTGCCAGCAGCTTAGCACGGGGAACCTACGAGCAGTACTTC.

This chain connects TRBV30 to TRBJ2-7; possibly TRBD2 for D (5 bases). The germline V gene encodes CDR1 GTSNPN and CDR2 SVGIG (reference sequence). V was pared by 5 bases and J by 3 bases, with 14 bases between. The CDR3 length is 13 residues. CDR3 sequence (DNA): TGTGCCTGGTGGGGTGGTGGAGGCTACGAGCAGTACTTC. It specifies CAWWGGGGYEQYF.

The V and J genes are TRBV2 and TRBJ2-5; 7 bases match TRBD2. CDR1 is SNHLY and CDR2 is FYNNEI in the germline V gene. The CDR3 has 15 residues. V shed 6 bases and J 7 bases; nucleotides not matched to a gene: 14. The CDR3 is CASSRKSGGEGTQYF. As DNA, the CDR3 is TGTGCCAGCAGCCGAAAGTCTGGGGGGGAGGGGACCCAGTACTTC. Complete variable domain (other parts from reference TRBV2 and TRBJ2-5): EPEVTQTPSHQVTQMGQEVILRCVPISNHLYFYWYRQILGQKVEFLVSFYNNEISEKSEIFDDQFSVERPDGSNFTLKIRSTKLEDSAMYFCASSRKSGGEGTQYFGPGTRLLVL.

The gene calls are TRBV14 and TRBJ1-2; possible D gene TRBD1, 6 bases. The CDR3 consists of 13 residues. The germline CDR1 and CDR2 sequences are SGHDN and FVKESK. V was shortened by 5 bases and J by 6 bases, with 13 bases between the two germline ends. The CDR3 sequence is CASSSWTENGYTF. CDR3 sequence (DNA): TGTGCCAGCAGCTCCTGGACAGAAAATGGCTACACCTTC.

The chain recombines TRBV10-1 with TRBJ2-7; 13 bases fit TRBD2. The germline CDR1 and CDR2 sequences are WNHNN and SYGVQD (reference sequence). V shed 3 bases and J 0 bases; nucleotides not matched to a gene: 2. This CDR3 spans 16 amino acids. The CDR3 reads CASSEGLAGVSYEQYF. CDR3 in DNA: TGCGCCAGCAGTGAAGGACTAGCGGGGGTCTCCTACGAGCAGTACTTC.

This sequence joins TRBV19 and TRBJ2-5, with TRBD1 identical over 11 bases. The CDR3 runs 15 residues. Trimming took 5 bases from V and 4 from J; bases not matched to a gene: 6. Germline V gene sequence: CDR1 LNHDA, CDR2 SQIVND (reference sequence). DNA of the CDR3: TGTGCCAGTAGTCGGGACAGGGGGTGGGGAGAGACCCAGTACTTC. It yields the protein CASSRDRGWGETQYF.

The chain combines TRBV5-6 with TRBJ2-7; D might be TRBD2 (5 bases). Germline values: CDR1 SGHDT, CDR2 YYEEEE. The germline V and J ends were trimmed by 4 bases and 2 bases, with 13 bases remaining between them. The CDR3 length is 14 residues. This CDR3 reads CASSPGFSAYEQYF. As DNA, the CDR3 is TGTGCCAGCAGCCCGGGATTTTCCGCCTACGAGCAGTACTTC.

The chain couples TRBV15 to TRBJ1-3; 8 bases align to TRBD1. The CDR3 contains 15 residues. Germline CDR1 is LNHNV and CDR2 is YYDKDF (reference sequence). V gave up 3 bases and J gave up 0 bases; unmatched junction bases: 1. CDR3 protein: CATSRTGDSGNTIYF. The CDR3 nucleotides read TGTGCCACCAGCAGGACAGGGGACTCTGGAAACACCATATATTTT.

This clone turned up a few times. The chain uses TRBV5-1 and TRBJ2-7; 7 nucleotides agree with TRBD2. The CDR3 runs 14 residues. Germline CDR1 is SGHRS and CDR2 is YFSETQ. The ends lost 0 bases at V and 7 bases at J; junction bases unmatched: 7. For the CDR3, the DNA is TGCGCCAGCAGCTTGGTTGCGGGAGCTCGGGAGCAGTACTTC. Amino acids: CASSLVAGAREQYF.

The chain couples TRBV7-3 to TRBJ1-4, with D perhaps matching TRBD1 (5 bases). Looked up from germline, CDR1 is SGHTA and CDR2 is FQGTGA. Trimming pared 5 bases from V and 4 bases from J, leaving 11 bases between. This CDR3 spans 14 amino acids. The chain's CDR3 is CASSLDRFNEKLFF. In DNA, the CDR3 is TGTGCCAGCAGCCTAGACAGATTTAATGAAAAACTGTTTTTT.

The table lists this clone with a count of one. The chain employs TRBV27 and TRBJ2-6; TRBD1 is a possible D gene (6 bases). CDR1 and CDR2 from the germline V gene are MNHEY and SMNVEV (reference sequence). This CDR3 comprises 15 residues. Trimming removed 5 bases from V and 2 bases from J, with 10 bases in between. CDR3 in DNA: TGTGCCAGCAGTAAACAGGGTGCTGGGGCCAACGTCCTGACTTTC. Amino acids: CASSKQGAGANVLTF.

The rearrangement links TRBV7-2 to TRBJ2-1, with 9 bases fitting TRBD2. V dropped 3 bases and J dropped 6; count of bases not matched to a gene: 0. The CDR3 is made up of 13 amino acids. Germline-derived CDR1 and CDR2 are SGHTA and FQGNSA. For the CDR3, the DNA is TGTGCCAGCAGCTTTAGCGGGAGCAATGAGCAGTTCTTC. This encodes CASSFSGSNEQFF.

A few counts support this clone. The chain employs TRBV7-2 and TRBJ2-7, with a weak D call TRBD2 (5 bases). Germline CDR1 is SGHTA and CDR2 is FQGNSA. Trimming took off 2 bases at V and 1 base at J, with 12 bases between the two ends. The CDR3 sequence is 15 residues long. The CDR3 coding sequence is TGTGCCAGCAGCTTAAGGTCTAGCAGTTCCTACGAGCAGTACTTC. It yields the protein CASSLRSSSSYEQYF.

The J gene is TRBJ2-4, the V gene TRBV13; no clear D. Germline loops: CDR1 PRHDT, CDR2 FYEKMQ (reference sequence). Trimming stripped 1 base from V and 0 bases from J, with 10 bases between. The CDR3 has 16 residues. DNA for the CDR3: TGTGCCAGCAGCTTAGAAATTAGCAGAGCCAAAAACATTCAGTACTTC. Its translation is CASSLEISRAKNIQYF.

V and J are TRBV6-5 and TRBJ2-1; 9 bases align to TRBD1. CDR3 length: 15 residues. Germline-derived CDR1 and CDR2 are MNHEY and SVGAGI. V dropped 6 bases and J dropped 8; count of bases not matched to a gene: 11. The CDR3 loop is CASRNPGQGQHEQFF. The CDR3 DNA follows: TGTGCCAGCAGGAACCCGGGACAGGGACAGCATGAGCAGTTCTTC.

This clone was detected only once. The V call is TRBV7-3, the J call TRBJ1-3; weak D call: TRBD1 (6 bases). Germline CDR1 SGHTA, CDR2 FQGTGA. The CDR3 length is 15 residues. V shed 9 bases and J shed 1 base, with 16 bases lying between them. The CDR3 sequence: CAREGSQGSGNTIYF. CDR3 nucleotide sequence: TGTGCCAGAGAGGGCAGTCAGGGGTCTGGAAACACCATATATTTT.

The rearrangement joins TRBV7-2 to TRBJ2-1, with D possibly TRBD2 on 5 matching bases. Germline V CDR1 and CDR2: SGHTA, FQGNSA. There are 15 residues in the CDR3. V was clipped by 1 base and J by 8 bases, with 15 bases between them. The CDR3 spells CASSLGLTGTDEQFF. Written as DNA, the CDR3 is TGTGCCAGCAGCTTAGGACTAACGGGTACGGATGAGCAGTTCTTC.

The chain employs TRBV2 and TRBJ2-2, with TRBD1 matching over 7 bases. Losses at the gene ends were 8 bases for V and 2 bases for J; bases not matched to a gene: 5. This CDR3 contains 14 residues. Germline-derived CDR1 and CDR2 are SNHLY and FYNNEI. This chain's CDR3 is CASAKGANTGELFF. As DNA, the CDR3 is TGTGCCAGCGCCAAGGGGGCTAACACCGGGGAGCTGTTTTTT.